This section outlines one T cell receptor beta chain sequence together with its context. What this receptor recognizes is not known. Base qualities were left out, and no much larger clone turns up one base away. From the cysteine through the phenylalanine, the CDR3 covers 19 amino acids. Only the CDR3 DNA is retained, 57 bases long and in frame from the first base. The data are from a study of blood T cell repertoires in COVID-19 (dated by TCRdb to between 2020 and 2021). As for the study more broadly: Collaborator samples came from the United States, Italy and Spain and covered acute and convalescent phases of COVID-19. The repertoires were released in a freely available public database meant as a resource for research on the immune response to SARS-CoV-2. The samples were drawn from the first 160 participants of the ongoing ImmuneRACE study and from about 1,200 subjects provided by 6 global collaborators. Subjects who had been exposed to COVID-19, were actively infected with it, or had recovered from it provided the deeply sampled blood TCRbeta repertoires that made up the dataset. Where HLA class I and class II types were available, the types were taken from metadata supplied by the sample provider, not from assay-based typing. The prospective study material was composed of cDNA or gDNA derived from T cells, B-cell-depleted T cells, or PBMCs. A de-identified subject ID, COVID-19 status, age in years and sex were almost always included in the sample metadata. The investigation overall reported the following: How much clinical and demographic metadata was included differed by source and by participant, and the metadata was provided uncurated.

Whole blood was collected in K2EDTA tubes by collaborating institutions according to the institutions' own protocols. Collaborator samples were shipped for TCRbeta analysis as frozen whole blood, isolated PBMCs, or DNA extracted from either sample type. The immunoSEQ Assay, a bias-controlled multiplex PCR, was used to amplify TCRbeta CDR3 regions from genomic DNA. Turning to the authors' computational methods: The number of nucleated cells in each sample was estimated from the amplification of reference gene primers within the assay. To quantify the absolute abundance of each unique TCRbeta CDR3 rearrangement, sequence reads were collapsed and filtered. Productive Simpson clonality was computed per sample as the square root of Simpson's diversity index over productive rearrangements. In TCRdb, the immuneACCESS table is reduced to in-frame sequences with V and J assigned. These tables do not hold every clone; where another copy was compared, an unresolved V gene accounts for under half, and the others remain unexplained. V, J and clone size derive from that table, while D and trimming were established from the DNA sequence. The sample table shows 200,000 to 250,000 clones, and 82% are seen once. In total, the top ten clones hold around 3.5% of the sample.

This receptor was obtained from an elderly woman with acute or convalescent COVID-19. The specimen was peripheral blood. The chain was built from TRBV21-1 and TRBJ2-1; the listed D gene, TRBD1, was not tested against the DNA. TRBV21-1 is assigned pseudogene status. The CDR3 in this case is CASSLPTGENPVPYNEQFF. The bases read TGTGCCAGCAGCCTACCGACAGGGGAAAATCCCGTACCGTACAATGAGCAGTTCTTC.